A single sample gave rise to the 27 T cell receptor beta chains below, sequenced in a study of OX40 agonist ivuxolimab in advanced cancers. Clones were read by immunoSEQ multiplex PCR, and TCRdb kept only the in-frame ones, dropping some. The sample carries 45,000 or so clones, around nine tenths recorded once. Sequenced here: CD4+ or CD8+ T cells sorted from blood, sampled in a trial of the OX40 agonist ivuxolimab. These receptors originate from an adult with an advanced solid tumor such as melanoma, head and neck, liver or kidney cancer.

The rearrangement uses TRBV5-1 and TRBJ1-4; TRBD1 matches at 7 bases. The V segment lost 2 bases and the J segment 4 bases; nucleotides outside the gene matches: 2. The CDR3 is 14 amino acids. The V gene's germline CDR1 is SGHRS and CDR2 YFSETQ. Here the CDR3 DNA reads TGCGCCAGCAGCTTAGGGACAGATAATGAAAAACTGTTTTTT. It encodes CASSLGTDNEKLFF.

V gene TRBV29-1 combines with J gene TRBJ2-1; 9 bases agree with TRBD1. The length of the CDR3 is 14 residues. Trimming took 4 bases from V and 6 from J; bases not matched to a gene: 7. Germline CDR1 SQVTM, CDR2 ANQGSEA. CDR3 coding DNA: TGCAGCGTTGGTGCTGGACAGGGGTTCAATGAGCAGTTCTTC. Protein: CSVGAGQGFNEQFF.

The J gene is TRBJ2-5, the V gene TRBV7-9, with D uncertain. The CDR3 length is 15 residues. Looked up from germline, CDR1 is SEHNR and CDR2 is FQNEAQ (reference sequence). V was clipped by 4 bases and J by 4 bases, with 16 bases between them. The CDR3 DNA is TGTGCCAGCAGCTCCACTTGGGATCTCCGAGAGACCCAGTACTTC. This sequence encodes CASSSTWDLRETQYF.

The gene calls are TRBV27 and TRBJ2-6, with D maybe TRBD1 (5 bases). CDR3 size: 15 residues. CDR1 and CDR2 from the germline V gene are MNHEY and SMNVEV (reference sequence). V was cut by 0 bases and J by 2 bases, with 5 bases left in between. The CDR3 is CASSLSTAGANVLTF. The DNA of the CDR3 is TGTGCCAGCAGTTTATCGACAGCTGGGGCCAACGTCCTGACTTTC. The whole variable domain, remainder taken from reference TRBV27 and TRBJ2-6, is EAQVTQNPRYLITVTGKKLTVTCSQNMNHEYMSWYRQDPGLGLRQIYYSMNVEVTDKGDVPEGYKVSRKEKRNFPLILESPSPNQTSLYFCASSLSTAGANVLTFGAGSRLTVL.

This chain links TRBV10-3 with TRBJ2-5, with 8 bases identical to TRBD1. The V gene's germline CDR1 is ENHRY and CDR2 SYGVKD. The CDR3 spans 14 residues. V lost 5 bases and J lost 3; bases outside the gene matches: 5. The CDR3 DNA sequence: TGTGCCATCAGTAGGAGGGACAGGAAAGAGACCCAGTACTTC. Translating gives CAISRRDRKETQYF.

The genes are TRBV15 and TRBJ2-1, with 8 positions matching TRBD2. V lost 0 bases and J lost 8; bases outside the gene matches: 15. From germline, CDR1 is LNHNV and CDR2 YYDKDF (reference sequence). The CDR3 totals 18 residues. CDR3 nucleotide sequence: TGTGCCACCAGCAGAGATTTAGGGGGAAAGCAGCGGGAGCATGAGCAGTTCTTC. It yields the protein CATSRDLGGKQREHEQFF.

The J gene is TRBJ2-3, the V gene TRBV19; TRBD2 matches at 13 bases. After removal of 4 bases from V and 7 bases from J, the junction contained 8 bases not matched to a gene. The CDR3 totals 16 residues. CDR1 is LNHDA and CDR2 is SQIVND in the germline V gene (reference sequence). DNA for the CDR3: TGTGCCAGTAGTACGGGACTAGCGGGATCTATATATACGCAGTATTTT. Amino acids: CASSTGLAGSIYTQYF.

This clone was found once. This chain joins TRBV30 and TRBJ2-3; D remains unclear. The CDR3 has 12 residues. V lost 2 bases, J lost 4 bases, and 7 bases lay in between. Germline CDR1 and CDR2: GTSNPN and SVGIG (reference sequence). CDR3 DNA sequence: TGTGCCTGGAGTATAAGATCAGATACGCAGTATTTT. It is translated as CAWSIRSDTQYF.

The chain joins TRBV12-2 to TRBJ2-7. TRBV12-2 is a known pseudogene. The CDR3 runs to 17 residues. The CDR3 sequence: CASRLEGGRQGRNEQYF. The CDR3 DNA is TGTGCAAGTCGCTTAGAGGGGGGGAGACAGGGAAGAAACGAGCAGTACTTC.

This clone was seen a single time. This sequence joins TRBV6-6 and TRBJ1-4, with D possibly matching TRBD1 (5 bases). V lost 6 bases and J 4 bases, leaving 12 bases between the germline ends. Looked up from germline, CDR1 is MNHNY and CDR2 is SVGAGI (reference sequence). The CDR3 consists of 14 residues. The CDR3 nucleotides read TGTGCCAGCAGCCTGGGACGGGTTAATGAAAAACTGTTTTTT. Its protein product is CASSLGRVNEKLFF.

This clone was picked up a small number of times. The genes are TRBV5-1 and TRBJ1-1; D uncertain. Trimming took 1 base from V and 0 from J, leaving 4 bases between them. The CDR3 is 13 amino acids. Germline loops: CDR1 SGHRS, CDR2 YFSETQ. The CDR3 loop reads CASSLRLNTEAFF. CDR3 bases: TGCGCCAGCAGCTTGAGGTTGAACACTGAAGCTTTCTTT.

This rearrangement joins TRBV6-5 to TRBJ2-7, with D uncertain. Trimming pared 5 bases from V and 5 bases from J, leaving 7 bases between. This CDR3 spans 11 amino acids. The germline CDR1 and CDR2 sequences are MNHEY and SVGAGI. The CDR3 region is CASSLSNEQYF. DNA for the CDR3: TGTGCCAGCAGTCTTAGTAACGAGCAGTACTTC.

This chain joins TRBV28 and TRBJ2-7, with D perhaps TRBD1 or TRBD2 (7 bases each). Germline CDR1 and CDR2: MDHEN and SYDVKM. The V and J ends lost 3 bases and 3 bases respectively, with 18 bases between them. This CDR3 is built from 16 residues. CDR3 DNA sequence: TGTGCCAGCAGTTTTAATAGTAAGCGGGACAGCTACGAGCAGTACTTC. Translating gives CASSFNSKRDSYEQYF.

The CDR3 protein is CASSPLPSSGMNTGELFF. In DNA form, the CDR3 reads TGTGCCAGCAGTCCCCTCCCTTCTAGCGGGATGAACACCGGGGAGCTGTTTTTT. This chain connects TRBV28 to TRBJ2-2; 9 positions match TRBD2. V trimming: 5 bases; J trimming: 1 base; junction bases outside the gene matches: 11. The CDR3 has 18 residues. CDR1 and CDR2 from the germline V gene are MDHEN and SYDVKM.

The chain is built from TRBV7-3 and TRBJ2-5, with D perhaps TRBD1 (6 bases). The J call is doubtful: the DNA matches TRBJ2-7 better. CDR3 length: 12 residues. Germline loops: CDR1 SGHTA, CDR2 FQGTGA. The CDR3 is CASSPLGGEQYF. In DNA form, the CDR3 reads TGTGCCAGCAGCCCATTAGGGGGCGAGCAGTACTTC.

The V call is TRBV30, the J call TRBJ1-1; no clear D gene. The CDR3 extends over 13 amino acids. The ends were cut back, 0 bases at V and 0 bases at J, with 5 bases in the middle. The germline CDR1 and CDR2 sequences are GTSNPN and SVGIG (reference sequence). CDR3 region: CAWSVRVNTEAFF. Written as DNA, the CDR3 is TGTGCCTGGAGTGTACGTGTGAACACTGAAGCTTTCTTT.

This clone was counted a single time. V is TRBV29-1 and J is TRBJ2-7, with 10 bases fitting TRBD2. The germline V gene encodes CDR1 SQVTM and CDR2 ANQGSEA. After removal of 7 bases from V and 5 bases from J, the junction contained 11 bases not matched to a gene. The CDR3 covers 14 residues. CDR3 protein: CSGPSSGRDNEQYF. Written as DNA, the CDR3 is TGCAGCGGCCCCTCTAGCGGGAGAGACAACGAGCAGTACTTC.

V usage is TRBV6-1 and J usage is TRBJ2-3, with D possibly TRBD2 on 6 matching bases. CDR1 is MNHNS, CDR2 SASEGT, per germline. The ends were cut back, 7 bases at V and 8 bases at J, with 13 bases in the middle. This CDR3 comprises 12 residues. The DNA for the CDR3 is TGTGCCAGCAAGGGGTACGGGGGTACGCAGTATTTT. Encoded protein: CASKGYGGTQYF.

The chain carries TRBV11-2 and TRBJ2-5, with TRBD2 as a possible D gene (6 bases). This CDR3 region has 16 residues. Germline assignment: CDR1 SGHAT and CDR2 FQNNGV. Trimming took 5 bases from V and 7 from J, leaving 23 bases between them. The CDR3 here is CASSLSDSWRGGTQYF. As DNA, the CDR3 is TGTGCCAGCAGCCTGTCGGACTCTTGGAGGGGCGGGACCCAGTACTTC.

The chain couples TRBV29-1 to TRBJ2-3, with D unclear. There are 13 residues in the CDR3. V was trimmed by 4 bases and J by 0 bases, leaving 8 bases between them. Germline V lookup: CDR1 SQVTM, CDR2 ANQGSEA. The CDR3 bases are TGCAGCGTTGTATACTTGAGCACAGATACGCAGTATTTT. This codes for CSVVYLSTDTQYF.

The chain has TRBV5-4 and TRBJ2-3; D is ambiguous. The CDR3 has 13 residues. Trimming removed 5 bases at V and 2 bases at J, with 9 bases between. Germline CDR1 is SGHNT and CDR2 is YYREEE (reference sequence). CDR3 coding DNA: TGTGCCAGCAGGGGTCTGGCCACAGATACGCAGTATTTT. Protein: CASRGLATDTQYF.

This clone ranks as medium-sized. The V gene is TRBV29-1, the J gene TRBJ1-5, with D unclear. The CDR3 covers 12 residues. V lost 4 bases and J 5 bases, leaving 9 bases between the germline ends. The germline V gene encodes CDR1 SQVTM and CDR2 ANQGSEA. As DNA, the CDR3 is TGCAGCGTTGTATCCGGGGATCAGCCCCAGCATTTT. As protein: CSVVSGDQPQHF.

CDR3 amino acids: CASSLSPGELFF. For the CDR3, the DNA is TGTGCCAGCAGCTTAAGTCCCGGGGAGCTGTTTTTT. V is TRBV7-3 and J is TRBJ2-2; D gene ambiguous. The CDR3 covers 12 residues. The V and J ends lost 1 base and 6 bases respectively, with 3 bases between them. CDR1 and CDR2 from the germline V gene are SGHTA and FQGTGA.

V gene TRBV4-1 combines with J gene TRBJ1-3, with D possibly matching TRBD1 (6 bases). Looked up from germline, CDR1 is MGHRA and CDR2 is YSYEKL. V was pared by 7 bases and J by 4 bases, with 14 bases between. The CDR3 is 14 amino acids. The CDR3 DNA is TGCGCCAGCACCGTGGGGGGCTCAGGAAACACCATATATTTT. Its protein is CASTVGGSGNTIYF.

The J gene is TRBJ2-7, the V gene TRBV11-3; perhaps TRBD1 as D (5 bases). Germline V gene data show CDR1 as SGHNT and CDR2 as YENEEA. This CDR3 contains 13 residues. V was trimmed by 5 bases and J by 7 bases, leaving 15 bases between them. CDR3 sequence (DNA): TGTGCCAGCAGCATAGGGGTGTTGAGGGAGCAGTACTTC. Its protein product is CASSIGVLREQYF.

The rearrangement joins TRBV5-1 to TRBJ2-1; D is perhaps TRBD2 (6 bases). V lost 4 bases and J lost 3, with 14 bases in between. Germline CDR1 and CDR2: SGHRS and YFSETQ. The CDR3 loop spans 15 amino acids. CDR3 loop: CASSLAPGDYNEQFF. The DNA for the CDR3 is TGCGCCAGCAGCCTAGCCCCGGGAGACTACAATGAGCAGTTCTTC.

The chain carries TRBV7-3 and TRBJ2-7; the D gene is possibly TRBD2 (5 bases). The CDR3 is made up of 14 amino acids. Germline V gives CDR1 SGHTA, CDR2 FQGTGA. With 2 bases removed from V and 0 bases from J, the gap between germline ends came to 8 bases. The chain's CDR3 is CASSLLGSSYEQYF. The CDR3 region has the DNA TGTGCCAGCAGCTTATTGGGGAGCTCCTACGAGCAGTACTTC.